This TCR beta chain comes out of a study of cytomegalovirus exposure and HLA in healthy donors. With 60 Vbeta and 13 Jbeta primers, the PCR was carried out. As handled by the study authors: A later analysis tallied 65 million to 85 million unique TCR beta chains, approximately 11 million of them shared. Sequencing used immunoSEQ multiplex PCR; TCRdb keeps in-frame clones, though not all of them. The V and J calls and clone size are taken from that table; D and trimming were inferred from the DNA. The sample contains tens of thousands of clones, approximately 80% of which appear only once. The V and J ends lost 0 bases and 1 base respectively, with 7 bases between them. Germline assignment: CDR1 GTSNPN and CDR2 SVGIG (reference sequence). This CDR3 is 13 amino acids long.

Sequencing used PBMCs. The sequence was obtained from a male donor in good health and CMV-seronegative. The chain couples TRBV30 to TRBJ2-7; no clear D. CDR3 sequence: CAWSVAQSYEQYF. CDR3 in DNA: TGTGCCTGGAGTGTAGCGCAATCCTACGAGCAGTACTTC.